This entry concerns a single TCR beta chain. Its specific antigen is unknown. Per-nucleotide qualities are absent, and no much larger clonotype sits a single base away. To prepare the library, 5' RACE was applied. Sequencing was carried out with an Illumina HiSeq 2500. A second PCR of about 6 to 12 cycles was run with a J-beta primer mix and a sample-barcoded 5' primer. A unique molecular identifier was introduced onto each TCR beta cDNA molecule by a template-switch 5' adaptor carrying 12 random nucleotides. At least 3 million CDR3-containing paired-end reads were obtained from each sample. First-strand cDNA synthesis was performed from all RNA using the Mint cDNA synthesis kit, with priming by a TRBC-specific oligonucleotide. Following uracil-DNA glycosylase treatment, all cDNA underwent a first 18-cycle PCR with the universal primers M1SS and BC2_uni_R. The study's own analysis went as follows. Each sample was normalized by randomly selecting 1 million high-quality reads, each carrying a distinct molecular identifier. Instead of being binned into consensus sequences, reads that shared molecular identifiers were thrown out. MiTCR, with a Q25 quality threshold and the strictest error-elimination algorithm, was used for CDR3 identification, clonotype clustering and error correction. Lower-bound total TCR beta diversity was estimated with a nonparametric unseen species model using Euler transformation. TCRdb trimmed the raw reads at Q25, called clones with MiXCR and kept productive beta chains. CDR3 protein duplicates are merged, each entry listing the most common genes and DNA. For this entry, the V and J calls and clone size follow TCRdb and not the study's own pipeline. For this sample the table gives about 940,000 distinct CDR3 sequences, of which roughly 48% were detected only once. In total, the top ten clones hold over 10% of the sample.

The data stem from a study of blood T cells in healthy people across ages (dated by TCRdb to between 2014 and 2017). In terms of the full investigation: Template switching captured roughly one uniquely barcoded TCR beta cDNA molecule per two T cells in model experiments. The study analyzed two additional independent replicas of 1 million unique cDNA reads from the same blood draw for two donors, one aged 18 to 30 and one aged 80 or older. The donors were split into four age groups: young (average about 15 years), middle-aged (more than 35), aged (62) and long-lived (over 80). To avoid experimental bias, donors of different ages were distributed randomly across sequencing lanes. To track age-related changes in TCR beta repertoire diversity, the study relied on deep sequencing normalized with unique cDNA molecular identifiers.

The study at large found these results: Observed TCR beta diversity per million T cells fell roughly linearly with age, and a significant reduction was already apparent by age around 44. The CMV infection status of donors was not known, potentially confounding age-related changes in expanded clonotypes. Estimates of total diversity from one million sequenced T cells were regarded as lower bounds and underestimates. Compared with the aged group, more naive CD4+ T cells, fewer expanded clones and increased TCR diversity were shown by the long-lived group, suggesting age selection. There was a strong correlation between observed TCR beta diversity and the percentage of naive T cells measured by flow cytometry. Conclusive comparison of naive and antigen-experienced compartments was prevented by the profiling of bulk unsorted PBMCs.

The CDR3 starts with the cysteine, ends with the phenylalanine, and has 16 residues. Only CDR3 DNA remains: 48 bases, in frame from the first base. A distance of 20 bases separates the germline ends of V and J, which lose 7 bases and 2 bases respectively. The CDR1 and CDR2 encoded by the germline V gene are LGHNT and FRNRAP. The donors were roughly 38 Caucasian individuals from Russia, aged roughly 6 to 100 years, who were systemically healthy. Around 9.7 milliliters of peripheral blood were collected from each donor into EDTA-treated Vacutainer tubes. Ficoll-Paque density-gradient centrifugation was used to isolate PBMCs, with at least 6.5 million obtained per sample. Trizol reagent was used to extract total RNA from PBMCs, with at least 6 micrograms per sample. The percentages of naive CD45RAhigh/CD27high T cells were determined by flow cytometry on a PBMC aliquot from every donor.

This sequence uses TRBV12-5 and TRBJ1-1; TRBD1 is perhaps the D gene, given 5 matching bases. This receptor was identified in a man aged 25 to 45 in good health. The sequencing sample was made of blood. The CDR3 region has the sequence CASASDSSRPNTEAFF. The bases read TGTGCTAGTGCCTCCGACAGTAGTAGACCCAACACTGAAGCTTTCTTT.